These 23 T cell receptor beta chains share one sample of origin, sequenced in a study of blood T cell repertoires in COVID-19. TCRdb's copy holds only in-frame clones and misses some; the assay was immunoSEQ multiplex PCR. Of under 200,000 clones in the sample, about 84% were seen once. Sequencing input: PBMCs or T cells enriched from blood (not recorded which). These receptors came from a woman aged 40 to 55 with acute COVID-19.

The chain combines TRBV11-2 with TRBJ2-7, with TRBD2 matching over 9 bases. Germline CDR1 reads SGHAT; CDR2 reads FQNNGV. After removal of 2 bases from V and 4 bases from J, the junction contained 9 bases not matched to a gene. The CDR3 has 16 residues. CDR3 sequence reads: CASSLLPGLAVYEQYF. CDR3 DNA: TGTGCCAGCAGCTTATTACCGGGACTAGCTGTGTACGAGCAGTACTTC.

This chain joins TRBV5-4 and TRBJ2-1, with 10 nucleotides matching TRBD2. V shed 4 bases and J 4 bases; nucleotides not matched to a gene: 8. The CDR3 is 16 amino acids. The V gene's germline CDR1 is SGHNT and CDR2 YYREEE (reference sequence). CDR3 region: CASSRRAGGPYNEQFF. The CDR3 DNA reads as TGTGCCAGCAGCAGACGAGCGGGAGGGCCTTACAATGAGCAGTTCTTC.

This rearrangement joins TRBV7-9 to TRBJ1-2; D unclear. The CDR3 sequence is 13 residues long. V was pared by 5 bases and J by 3 bases, with 10 bases between. Germline CDR1 SEHNR, CDR2 FQNEAQ (reference sequence). CDR3 nucleotides: TGTGCCAGCAGCCTAAGGAGCGACTATGGCTACACCTTC. As protein: CASSLRSDYGYTF. Full variable domain (rest looked up from reference TRBV7-9 and TRBJ1-2): DTGVSQNPRHKITKRGQNVTFRCDPISEHNRLYWYRQTLGQGPEFLTYFQNEAQLEKSRLLSDRFSAERPKGSFSTLEIQRTEQGDSAMYLCASSLRSDYGYTFGSGTRLTVV.

The rearrangement joins TRBV4-1 to TRBJ2-6; TRBD1 is a possible D gene (5 bases). Per germline, CDR1 MGHRA and CDR2 YSYEKL. The CDR3 has 19 amino acids. Trimming removed 1 base at V and 1 base at J, with 17 bases between. The CDR3 region is CASSQGDVRVISGANVLTF. CDR3 bases: TGCGCCAGCAGCCAAGGTGACGTCAGGGTAATTTCTGGGGCCAACGTCCTGACTTTC.

In DNA form, the CDR3 reads TGTGCCAGCAGCTTATCAGGGGAGTATGGCTACACCTTC. Amino acid sequence: CASSLSGEYGYTF. V usage is TRBV5-4 and J usage is TRBJ1-2, with D perhaps matching TRBD1 (6 bases). Germline V gene lookup returns CDR1 SGHNT and CDR2 YYREEE (reference sequence). V lost 2 bases, J lost 5 bases, and 10 bases lay in between. This CDR3 contains 13 residues. Complete variable domain (other parts from reference TRBV5-4 and TRBJ1-2): ETGVTQSPTHLIKTRGQQVTLRCSSQSGHNTVSWYQQALGQGPQFIFQYYREEENGRGNFPPRFSGLQFPNYSSELNVNALELDDSALYLCASSLSGEYGYTFGSGTRLTVV.

This clone is a singleton in its sample. This chain joins TRBV4-1 and TRBJ2-3; D gene unclear. The germline V gene encodes CDR1 MGHRA and CDR2 YSYEKL. With 0 bases removed from V and 8 bases from J, the gap between germline ends came to 6 bases. The CDR3 contains 12 residues. The CDR3 is CASSQDTGTQYF. CDR3 sequence (DNA): TGCGCCAGCAGCCAAGACACGGGTACGCAGTATTTT.

In its sample, this clone was seen a few times. The chain combines TRBV3-1 (or the pseudogene TRBV3-2) with TRBJ2-2, with TRBD1 matching over 7 bases. CDR3 length equals 14 residues. Germline V CDR1 and CDR2: LGHDT, YNNKEL (reference sequence). V lost 4 bases to trimming and J lost 5 bases; unmatched junction nucleotides: 4. The CDR3: CASSPETGTGELFF. CDR3 in DNA: TGTGCCAGCAGCCCGGAGACAGGGACCGGGGAGCTGTTTTTT.

The chain has TRBV30 and TRBJ1-3, with TRBD1 as a possible D gene (5 bases). From germline, CDR1 is GTSNPN and CDR2 SVGIG (reference sequence). This CDR3 is 13 amino acids long. V shed 2 bases and J shed 10 bases, with 15 bases lying between them. The CDR3: CAWSWSGVDTIYF. The CDR3, as DNA: TGTGCCTGGAGTTGGTCGGGGGTCGATACCATATATTTT. The full variable domain, completed using reference TRBV30 and TRBJ1-3, is SQTIHQWPATLVQPVGSPLSLECTVEGTSNPNLYWYRQAAGRGLQLLFYSVGIGQISSEVPQNLSASRPQDRQFILSSKKLLLSDSGFYLCAWSWSGVDTIYFGEGSWLTVV.

The V and J genes are TRBV5-1 and TRBJ2-7, with 9 bases aligning to TRBD1. The CDR3 covers 17 residues. V gave up 7 bases and J gave up 4 bases; unmatched junction bases: 18. Germline V gene sequence: CDR1 SGHRS, CDR2 YFSETQ. CDR3 protein: CASRPNPNGQGMYEQYF. The CDR3 nucleotides are TGCGCCAGCCGCCCAAACCCCAATGGACAGGGGATGTACGAGCAGTACTTC.

The chain uses TRBV7-9 and TRBJ2-4; 12 bases are shared with TRBD1. The CDR3 is 18 residues long. V shed 3 bases and J 1 base; nucleotides not matched to a gene: 7. CDR1 is SEHNR and CDR2 is FQNEAQ in the germline V gene (reference sequence). Here the CDR3 reads CASSFGTGGFRAKNIQYF. CDR3 in DNA: TGTGCCAGCAGCTTTGGGACAGGGGGCTTTCGGGCCAAAAACATTCAGTACTTC.

The rearrangement joins TRBV5-4 to TRBJ2-1; 7 nucleotides line up with TRBD2. Germline V gene sequence: CDR1 SGHNT, CDR2 YYREEE (reference sequence). The CDR3 is made up of 15 amino acids. After removal of 0 bases from V and 7 bases from J, the junction contained 7 bases not matched to a gene. The CDR3 sequence: CASSLDLAVGNEQFF. In DNA, the CDR3 is TGTGCCAGCAGCTTGGATCTAGCGGTTGGGAATGAGCAGTTCTTC.

This chain connects TRBV24-1 to TRBJ2-3; D perhaps matches TRBD2 (6 bases). CDR3 size: 14 residues. V was cut by 10 bases and J by 1 base, with 14 bases left in between. CDR1 is KGHDR and CDR2 is SFDVKD in the germline V gene. CDR3 residues: CATVSASGTDTQYF. CDR3 nucleotide sequence: TGTGCCACAGTCTCGGCTAGCGGCACAGATACGCAGTATTTT.

This clone was observed a handful of times. The chain carries TRBV9 and TRBJ2-2; tentative D call: TRBD2 (5 bases). Trimming shortened V by 3 bases and J by 4 bases, and 10 bases separated the two germline ends. The germline CDR1 and CDR2 sequences are SGDLS and YYNGEE. The CDR3 has 14 residues. The DNA of the CDR3 is TGTGCCAGCAGCGCCTCTGGGAGCACCGGGGAGCTGTTTTTT. It yields the protein CASSASGSTGELFF.

The gene calls are TRBV27 and TRBJ1-1, with a weak D call TRBD1 (5 bases). CDR1 MNHEY and CDR2 SMNVEV come from the germline V gene (reference sequence). The V end lost 3 bases, the J end lost 5 bases, and 13 bases lay between the germline ends. CDR3 length: 14 amino acids. The DNA for the CDR3 is TGTGCCAGCAGTTTCCTCGGGGGGTTGACTGAAGCTTTCTTT. The encoded protein is CASSFLGGLTEAFF.

This clone has just a few counts. The chain links TRBV29-1 to TRBJ1-1; no firm D call. This CDR3 is 12 amino acids long. The V end was cut by 7 bases, the J end by 1 base, with 10 bases between. Germline values: CDR1 SQVTM, CDR2 ANQGSEA. CDR3 loop: CSARHANTEAFF. The CDR3 DNA reads as TGCAGCGCGAGACACGCGAACACTGAAGCTTTCTTT.

The chain recombines TRBV11-2 with TRBJ2-3; TRBD2 is a possible D gene (6 bases). The V gene's germline CDR1 is SGHAT and CDR2 FQNNGV. V lost 6 bases, J lost 3 bases, and 13 bases lay in between. CDR3 length: 14 amino acids. The CDR3 DNA follows: TGTGCCAGCAGGTCGGGAGTTAGGACAGATACGCAGTATTTT. Amino acid sequence: CASRSGVRTDTQYF.

The chain combines TRBV7-2 with TRBJ2-3; D perhaps matches TRBD2 (6 bases). The CDR3 spans 16 residues. Germline V gene sequence: CDR1 SGHTA, CDR2 FQGNSA. V was shortened by 5 bases and J by 3 bases, with 18 bases between the two germline ends. CDR3 loop: CASSLRLGESTDTQYF. The CDR3 coding sequence is TGTGCCAGCAGCCTAAGACTAGGGGAAAGTACAGATACGCAGTATTTT.

The CDR3 DNA reads TGTGCCAGCAGCTGGGACAGGGGAAACTATGGCTACACCTTC. Its translation: CASSWDRGNYGYTF. This chain joins TRBV7-9 and TRBJ1-2, with 10 nucleotides matching TRBD1. V was clipped by 4 bases and J by 2 bases; unmatched bases: 1. CDR3 length: 14 amino acids. Germline CDR1 reads SEHNR; CDR2 reads FQNEAQ (reference sequence).

The chain uses TRBV7-6 and TRBJ2-1; TRBD2 might be the D (6 bases). Looked up from germline, CDR1 is SGHVS and CDR2 is FNYEAQ. CDR3 length: 15 residues. V shed 1 base and J shed 3 bases, with 10 bases lying between them. This CDR3 reads CASSLVGGSYNEQFF. Written as DNA, the CDR3 is TGTGCCAGCAGCTTAGTGGGAGGTAGCTACAATGAGCAGTTCTTC.

This clone was observed once. The CDR3 DNA sequence: TGTGCCAGCAGCCTTCAAACCAGCGGGAACACAGATACGCAGTATTTT. This gives the protein CASSLQTSGNTDTQYF. The genes are TRBV3-1 (or the pseudogene TRBV3-2) and TRBJ2-3; 7 bases map to TRBD2. The junction had 9 bases not matched to a gene; V was cut back by 4 bases and J by 2 bases. CDR3 length: 16 residues. Germline loops: CDR1 LGHDT, CDR2 YNNKEL (reference sequence).

The chain joins TRBV6-5 to TRBJ2-7, with 12 bases lining up with TRBD2. J gave up 5 bases and V 5 bases, and 7 bases lay outside the gene matches. The CDR3 is 15 residues long. Germline V lookup: CDR1 MNHEY, CDR2 SVGAGI. CDR3 sequence: CASSKRRTSGNEQYF. CDR3 DNA: TGTGCCAGCAGTAAACGTCGGACTAGCGGGAACGAGCAGTACTTC.

The chain has TRBV29-1 and TRBJ2-3, with 9 bases identical to TRBD1. The V gene's germline CDR1 is SQVTM and CDR2 ANQGSEA. Trimming took 3 bases from V and 6 from J; bases not matched to a gene: 4. CDR3 size: 13 residues. The CDR3 region is CSVEGTGPDTQYF. DNA of the CDR3: TGCAGCGTTGAGGGGACAGGGCCGGATACGCAGTATTTT.

This clone was seen just once. The genes are TRBV19 and TRBJ1-2; D ambiguous. CDR1 is LNHDA and CDR2 is SQIVND in the germline V gene (reference sequence). The CDR3 contains 14 residues. Trimming removed 4 bases from V and 4 bases from J, with 13 bases in between. CDR3 nucleotide sequence: TGTGCCAGTAGTACCGGGCGGGGAGCCTATGGCTACACCTTC. This encodes CASSTGRGAYGYTF.